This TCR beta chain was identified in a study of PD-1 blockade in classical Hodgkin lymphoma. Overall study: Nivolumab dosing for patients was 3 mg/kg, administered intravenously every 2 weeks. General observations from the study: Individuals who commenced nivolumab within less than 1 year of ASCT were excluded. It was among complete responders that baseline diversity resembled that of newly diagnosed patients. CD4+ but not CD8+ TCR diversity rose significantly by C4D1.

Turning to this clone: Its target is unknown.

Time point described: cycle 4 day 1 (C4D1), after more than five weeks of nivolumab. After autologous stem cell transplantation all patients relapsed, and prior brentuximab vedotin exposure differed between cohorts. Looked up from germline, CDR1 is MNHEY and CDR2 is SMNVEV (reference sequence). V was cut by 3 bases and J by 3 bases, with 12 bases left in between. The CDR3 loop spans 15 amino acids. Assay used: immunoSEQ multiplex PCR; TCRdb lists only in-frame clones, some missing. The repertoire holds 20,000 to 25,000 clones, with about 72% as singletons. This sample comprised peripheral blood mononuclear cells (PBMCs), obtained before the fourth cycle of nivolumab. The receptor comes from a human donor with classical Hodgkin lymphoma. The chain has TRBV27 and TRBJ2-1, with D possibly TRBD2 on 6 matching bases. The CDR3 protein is CASSFGRRGYNEQFF. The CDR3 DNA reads TGTGCCAGCAGTTTCGGTAGGCGGGGCTACAATGAGCAGTTCTTC.